This T cell receptor beta chain appears in the sequencing data of a study of glioma-infiltrating T cells. The CDR3 extends over 14 amino acids. The germline V gene has CDR1 MNHNS and CDR2 SASEGT. V was pared by 6 bases and J by 5 bases, with 14 bases between. Amplification of TCR alpha and beta CDR3 regions from RNA used iRepertoire nested multiplex PCR. Input was roughly 85-450 ng of tissue mRNA or PBMC total RNA. TCRdb called the multiplex PCR reads again in MiXCR, with one record for every CDR3 protein. The table shows fewer than 90,000 distinct CDR3 sequences, with around 23% occurring only once. This clonotype was seen at least ten times.

The source of this sequence is a human donor with low-grade glioma or glioblastoma, undergoing nonglioma brain surgery, or in good health (not recorded which). The chain employs TRBV6-1 and TRBJ1-3; D call uncertain. Source material: glioma tissue, nonneoplastic brain tissue, or PBMCs (not recorded which). The CDR3 protein is CASSLLQIRNTIYF. CDR3 DNA: TGTGCCAGCAGCCTTCTGCAGATTCGAAACACCATATATTTT.